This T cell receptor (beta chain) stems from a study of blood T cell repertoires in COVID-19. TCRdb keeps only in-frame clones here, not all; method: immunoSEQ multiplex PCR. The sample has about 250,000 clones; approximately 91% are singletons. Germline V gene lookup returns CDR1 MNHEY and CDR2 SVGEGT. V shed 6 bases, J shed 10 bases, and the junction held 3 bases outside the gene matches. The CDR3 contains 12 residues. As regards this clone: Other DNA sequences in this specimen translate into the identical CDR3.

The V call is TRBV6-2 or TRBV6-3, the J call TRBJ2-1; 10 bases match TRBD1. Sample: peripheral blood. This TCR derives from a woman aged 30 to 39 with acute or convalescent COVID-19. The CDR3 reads CASSRDRGEQFF. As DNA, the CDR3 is TGTGCCAGCAGCCGGGACAGGGGCGAGCAGTTCTTC.